This T cell receptor beta chain was retrieved from a study of shared clonotypes between healthy human individuals. Overall study results and limits: In contrast to clonotypes shared by all four donors, non-shared clonotypes had lower generation probabilities.

In regard to this clone: The antigen is not known.

Per the germline V gene, CDR1 is SEHNR and CDR2 is FQNEAQ (reference sequence). V was trimmed by 1 base and J by 0 bases, leaving 12 bases between them. This CDR3 comprises 16 residues. Produced via immunoSEQ multiplex PCR; TCRdb's table is partial and in-frame only. The sample includes more than 1 million clones, approximately 80% of them seen just once. The clonotype was recovered from a man in his late teens or twenties in good health. Some clones in this sample may be carry-over from other donors' samples. The sequencing input was memory CD4+ T cells from PBMCs. The subset denotes: CD45RA-negative fraction. The J gene is TRBJ1-1, the V gene TRBV7-9, with unresolved D. This chain's CDR3 is CASSLGLGRMNTEAFF. Here the CDR3 DNA reads TGTGCCAGCAGCTTAGGTCTGGGTCGTATGAACACTGAAGCTTTCTTT.